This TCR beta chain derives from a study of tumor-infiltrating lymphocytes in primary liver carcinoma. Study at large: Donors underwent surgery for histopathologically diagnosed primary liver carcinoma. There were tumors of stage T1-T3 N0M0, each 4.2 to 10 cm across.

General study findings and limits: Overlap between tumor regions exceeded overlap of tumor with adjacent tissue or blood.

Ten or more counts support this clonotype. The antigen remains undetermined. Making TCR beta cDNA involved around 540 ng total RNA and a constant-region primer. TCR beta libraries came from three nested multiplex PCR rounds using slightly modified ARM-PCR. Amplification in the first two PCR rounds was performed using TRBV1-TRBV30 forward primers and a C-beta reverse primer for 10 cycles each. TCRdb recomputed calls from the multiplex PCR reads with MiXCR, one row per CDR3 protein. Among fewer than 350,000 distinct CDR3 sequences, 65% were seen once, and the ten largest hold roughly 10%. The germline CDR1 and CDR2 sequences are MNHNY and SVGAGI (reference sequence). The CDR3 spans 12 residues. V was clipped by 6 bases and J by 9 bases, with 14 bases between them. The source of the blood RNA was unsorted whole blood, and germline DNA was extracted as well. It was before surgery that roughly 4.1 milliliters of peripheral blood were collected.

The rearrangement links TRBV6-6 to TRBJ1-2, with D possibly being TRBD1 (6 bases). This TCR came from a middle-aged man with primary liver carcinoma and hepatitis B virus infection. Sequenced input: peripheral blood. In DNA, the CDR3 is TGTGCCAGCAGACAATACACAGGGAGCTACACCTTC. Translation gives CASRQYTGSYTF.